This T cell receptor beta chain emerged from a study of cytomegalovirus exposure and HLA in healthy donors. Study-wide points: A missense DCLRE1C variant was associated with V- and J-gene trimming of TCR beta chains in a later analysis, and an independent cohort replicated the association. A later analysis linked 16,951 TCR beta sequences to HLA alleles at 0.05 false discovery rate.

Both 60 Vbeta primers and 13 Jbeta primers went into the PCR. The method was immunoSEQ multiplex PCR; TCRdb's version includes in-frame clones alone and lacks a portion of them. The sample records 200,000 or so clones, 70% to 85% being singletons. V lost 6 bases, J lost 5 bases, and 5 bases stayed unmatched. Germline CDR1 is LNHDA and CDR2 is SQIVND (reference sequence). CDR3 size: 14 residues. Details on this clone: Its target is not known.

Unrecorded immune exposure was likely among donors, who were nominally healthy when sampled. V is TRBV19 and J is TRBJ1-2; 11 bases fit TRBD1. Sequenced material: PBMCs. The clonotype was recovered from a girl aged 2 to 10 in good health and CMV-seronegative. CDR3 in amino acids: CASRDRGRRYGYTF. CDR3 coding DNA: TGTGCCAGTAGGGACAGGGGGCGCCGATATGGCTACACCTTC.